This T cell receptor beta chain was captured in a study of T cells after posttransplantation cyclophosphamide. Regarding the study as a whole: TRB clonality was highly associated with recipient CMV seropositivity and reactivation.

Clones were sequenced by immunoSEQ multiplex PCR, and TCRdb holds only the in-frame ones, with some missing. The table records about 43,000 clones, 90% of them present only once. Concerning this clone: Antigen unknown.

The CDR3 consists of 18 residues. J lost 3 bases, V lost 4 bases, and 6 bases had no gene match. The germline CDR1 and CDR2 sequences are PRHDT and FYEKMQ (reference sequence). Busulfan-fludarabine conditioning, marrow transplant, and cyclophosphamide on days +3 and +4 were administered. The receptor was derived from a male patient in his sixties or seventies who received an allogeneic stem cell transplant from a related donor and was CMV-positive. Certain T cells may be donor cells from the graft. The sample consisted of PBMCs, taken around 63 days after allogeneic stem cell transplant with posttransplant cyclophosphamide. This chain connects TRBV13 to TRBJ2-6; 13 bases agree with TRBD2. DNA for the CDR3: TGTGCCAGCAGCTCGGGGACTAGCGGGGAATTTGGGGCCAACGTCCTGACTTTC. Amino acid sequence: CASSSGTSGEFGANVLTF.